This is a list of T cell receptor beta chains from one sample in a study of neoadjuvant anti-PD-1 for oral cavity cancer. Assay: immunoSEQ multiplex PCR; the TCRdb copy retains only in-frame clones and omits some. Of roughly 16,000 clones in the sample, about three fifths were seen once. The sequencing used PBMCs, collected before nivolumab (anti-PD-1) treatment. The receptors were gathered from a person between 40 and 85 years old with oral cavity squamous cell carcinoma. CDR3s include the opening cysteine and the closing phenylalanine or tryptophan. Fields, in order: V gene, J gene, clone size, D gene, CDR3 DNA, CDR3 protein. A D gene is named only where the DNA matches it firmly. Not all rows give a size; the values are once, few, many and, for expanded clones, a class.

V: TRBV2
J: TRBJ2-2
size: few
D: TRBD1
DNA: TGTGCCAGCAGACCACAGGGGGCCGGGGAGCTGTTTTTT
CDR3: CASRPQGAGELFF

V: TRBV30
J: TRBJ2-1
size: -
D: -
DNA: TGTGCCTGGAGTGCGCCAGGACGGAGCTCCTACAATGAGCAGTTCTTC
CDR3: CAWSAPGRSSYNEQFF

V: TRBV6-5
J: TRBJ2-7
size: -
D: -
DNA: TGTGCCAGCAGTCAGACAGCGTTGGGCTACGAGCAGTACTTC
CDR3: CASSQTALGYEQYF

V: TRBV10-3
J: TRBJ1-2
size: -
D: -
DNA: TGTGCCATCAGTGAGACAGTCGGCTACACCTTC
CDR3: CAISETVGYTF

V: TRBV4-2
J: TRBJ2-4
size: -
D: -
DNA: TGTGCCAGCAGCCAAGAAAGGTATGCGGACATTCAGTACTTC
CDR3: CASSQERYADIQYF

V: TRBV28
J: TRBJ1-1
size: -
D: -
DNA: TGTGCCAGCAGTCAAACAACAGGGTGGAACACTGAAGCTTTCTTT
CDR3: CASSQTTGWNTEAFF

V: TRBV29-1
J: TRBJ2-7
size: -
D: -
DNA: TGCAGCGTCCAAGACACTCCCGCAGAGCAGTACTTC
CDR3: CSVQDTPAEQYF

V: TRBV30
J: TRBJ2-7
size: -
D: TRBD2
DNA: TGTGCCTGGAGCGACGGACTAGCGAACTACGAGCAGTACTTC
CDR3: CAWSDGLANYEQYF

V: TRBV9
J: TRBJ2-5
size: -
D: -
DNA: TGTGCCAGCAGCGGGGGCAAGGTCGGCGAGACCCAGTACTTC
CDR3: CASSGGKVGETQYF

V: TRBV7-8
J: TRBJ2-7
size: -
D: TRBD2
DNA: TGTGCCAGCAGCTTAGGGGTTAGCGGGAGCAACGAGCAGTACTTC
CDR3: CASSLGVSGSNEQYF

V: TRBV30
J: TRBJ1-4
size: -
D: TRBD1
DNA: TGTGCCTGGAGTGTACTGGGTAGGGACAGGAGGGAAAAACTGTTTTTT
CDR3: CAWSVLGRDRREKLFF

V: TRBV12-5
J: TRBJ2-5
size: -
D: -
DNA: TGTGCTAGTGGTTTGGCCCAGGGAGGCCAAGAGACCCAGTACTTC
CDR3: CASGLAQGGQETQYF

V: TRBV20-1
J: TRBJ1-2
size: -
D: -
DNA: TGCAGTGCTAGAGGAGGGAATGGCTACACCTTC
CDR3: CSARGGNGYTF

V: TRBV27
J: TRBJ2-7
size: -
D: -
DNA: TGTGCCAGCAGTTCCGACAGGCCCTACGAGCAGTACTTC
CDR3: CASSSDRPYEQYF

V: TRBV5-4
J: TRBJ1-3
size: -
D: -
DNA: TGTGCCAGCAGCTCCTGGACCGCTGGAACTGGAAACACCATATATTTT
CDR3: CASSSWTAGTGNTIYF